The source of this T cell receptor beta chain is a study of identifying expanded T cells in peripheral blood. Comments on this clone: The antigen is unknown.

Clones were read by immunoSEQ multiplex PCR, and TCRdb kept only the in-frame ones, dropping some. The sample holds around 120,000 clones; around 88% are singletons and the top ten take 8.4%. During the collection period, no donor immune events like infections were recorded. The CDR3 has 16 amino acids. Germline loops: CDR1 SGHTA, CDR2 FQGTGA. Trimming took 5 bases from V and 6 from J; bases not matched to a gene: 8. Regarding the study as a whole: Technical replicates showed about 1.2 changed clones; approximately 2 weeks 15 to 20; four weeks 19. Variance in clone template counts between two-week samples significantly increased with total template count across all healthy donors.

The TCR comes from a person aged 18 to 70 in good health. The chain has TRBV7-3 and TRBJ2-3, with 13 positions matching TRBD2. The sequenced sample consisted of blood. CDR3 sequence: CASSPGTSGVWDTQYF. CDR3 nucleotides: TGTGCCAGCAGCCCAGGGACTAGCGGGGTGTGGGATACGCAGTATTTT.